The 10 T cell receptor beta chains given below trace back to one sample, sequenced in a study of CD8+CD57+ T cells in acquired aplastic anemia. Genomic DNA, serving as template, underwent TCR beta VDJ and CDR3 profiling. TCRdb re-derived calls from the reads in MiXCR, one entry per CDR3 protein. The table has roughly 64,000 distinct CDR3 sequences, 55% seen once. The sample taken for sequencing was sorted CD4+, CD8+, or CD8+CD57+ T cells (not recorded which) from PBMCs. The receptors stem from a human donor in good health, serving as a control.

This clonotype was seen only a few times. The CDR3 does not end in the conserved phenylalanine or tryptophan, so this is likely a read error. Because the CDR3's place on the DNA is in doubt, the DNA is left out and the CDR3 is given as listed by TCRdb. V is TRBV19 and J is TRBJ2-7; no DNA check was done on the table's D call, TRBD1. The CDR3 has 8 residues if both end residues are counted. Germline CDR1 and CDR2: LNHDA and SQIVND (reference sequence). The CDR3 is CASSIGTG.

The chain uses TRBV28 and TRBJ1-5; no firm D call. The germline gives CDR1 MDHEN, CDR2 SYDVKM. V was clipped by 2 bases and J by 2 bases, with 19 bases between them. The CDR3 has 18 amino acids. CDR3 DNA sequence: TGTGCCAGCAGTTTAACCTCCGGTGTGGGATATGGCAATCAGCCCCAGCATTTT. It is translated as CASSLTSGVGYGNQPQHF.

This clonotype was recorded many times. The V gene is TRBV19, the J gene TRBJ1-4, with a possible D match to TRBD1 (5 bases). The CDR3 covers 13 residues. CDR1 is LNHDA and CDR2 is SQIVND in the germline V gene (reference sequence). The germline V and J ends were trimmed by 10 bases and 5 bases, with 14 bases remaining between them. The chain's CDR3 is CANKRDGNEKLFF. The CDR3 DNA follows: TGTGCCAATAAGCGGGACGGGAATGAAAAACTGTTTTTT.

This clonotype was observed at least ten times. This may come from a read error, since a much larger clone is one base off. The V call is TRBV19, the J call TRBJ1-5, with 10 positions matching TRBD1. The CDR3 has 14 residues. Germline V CDR1 and CDR2: LNHDA, SQIVND (reference sequence). The CDR3 here is CAGSWGQGRQPQHF. CDR3 bases: TGTGCCGGTAGCTGGGGACAGGGGAGGCAGCCCCAGCATTTT.

The chain employs TRBV11-1 and TRBJ1-5; no clear D gene. Trimming removed 0 bases at V and 2 bases at J, with 8 bases between. The CDR3 contains 15 residues. CDR1 SGHAT and CDR2 FQDESV come from the germline V gene (reference sequence). Here the CDR3 DNA reads TGTGCCAGCAGCTTAGCAGACGTAGGCAATCAGCCCCAGCATTTT. Amino acids: CASSLADVGNQPQHF.

This clonotype was recorded a few times. The rearrangement joins TRBV7-2 to TRBJ2-7, with unresolved D. Deletions cut 1 base from V and 2 bases from J, with 6 bases between. Looked up from germline, CDR1 is SGHTA and CDR2 is FQGNSA. This CDR3 contains 13 residues. This CDR3 is CASSLDPTYEQYF. In DNA, the CDR3 is TGTGCCAGCAGCTTAGATCCGACCTACGAGCAGTACTTC.

This clonotype was counted only a few times. The chain couples TRBV19 to TRBJ2-5, with a weak D call TRBD2 (5 bases). The CDR3 extends over 14 amino acids. Looked up from germline, CDR1 is LNHDA and CDR2 is SQIVND (reference sequence). The V end lost 5 bases, the J end lost 5 bases, and 15 bases lay between the germline ends. The CDR3 DNA sequence: TGTGCCAGTAGTGTCCGGGGTGGGGTGGAGACCCAGTACTTC. Its translation: CASSVRGGVETQYF.

This clonotype was counted ten times or more. The V and J genes are TRBV30 and TRBJ2-1; 7 bases match TRBD2. With V trimmed by 6 bases and J by 0 bases, 8 bases remained unmatched. The CDR3 contains 15 residues. Germline assignment: CDR1 GTSNPN and CDR2 SVGIG (reference sequence). CDR3 bases: TGTGCCTGCCTTAGCGGGCTTAGCTCCTACAATGAGCAGTTCTTC. It encodes CACLSGLSSYNEQFF.

In its sample, this clonotype was seen many times. The V call is TRBV5-1, the J call TRBJ2-7; 10 bases map to TRBD1. The germline V gene has CDR1 SGHRS and CDR2 YFSETQ. The length of the CDR3 is 16 residues. The junction had 9 bases not matched to a gene; V was cut back by 4 bases and J by 2 bases. The CDR3, as DNA: TGCGCCAGCAGCCCCAGGACAGGGGGTACGGCCTACGAGCAGTACTTC. Residues: CASSPRTGGTAYEQYF. The full variable domain, rest sourced from reference TRBV5-1 and TRBJ2-7, is KAGVTQTPRYLIKTRGQQVTLSCSPISGHRSVSWYQQTPGQGLQFLFEYFSETQRNKGNFPGRFSGRQFSNSRSEMNVSTLELGDSALYLCASSPRTGGTAYEQYFGPGTRLTVT.

This clonotype was counted ten times or more. The chain recombines TRBV12-3 or TRBV12-4 with TRBJ1-1, with D tentatively TRBD1 (6 bases). V lost 5 bases and J lost 6, with 10 bases in between. This CDR3 has 12 residues. DNA of the CDR3: TGTGCCAGCAGTCCAGGGGTTGCTGAAGCTTTCTTT. This gives the protein CASSPGVAEAFF.